The rows below give T cell receptor beta chains drawn from one sample of a study of T cell responses to AZD1222 COVID-19 vaccine. TCRdb keeps only in-frame clones here, not all; method: immunoSEQ multiplex PCR. Of roughly 160,000 clones listed, more than 90% were seen once; the top ten hold about 1.6%. Sample: peripheral blood, taken on day 0 of AZD1222 vaccination. The receptors were gathered from an adult in good health. The CDR3 runs from the conserved cysteine through the conserved F or W. A D gene is named only where the DNA matches it firmly.

d_call,j_call,v_call,cdr3_aa,cdr3_nt
NA,TRBJ1-2,TRBV11-2,CASSQGRRFYTF,TGTGCCAGCAGCCAAGGCCGGCGATTCTACACCTTC
TRBD1,TRBJ2-3,TRBV5-1,CASSPGTGRTDTQYF,TGCGCCAGCAGCCCTGGGACAGGGCGCACAGATACGCAGTATTTT
NA,TRBJ1-5,TRBV2,CATRGATENQPQHF,TGTGCCACTCGGGGGGCCACGGAGAATCAGCCCCAGCATTTT
TRBD1,TRBJ2-1,TRBV5-6,CASSLWDRDSNEQFF,TGTGCCAGCAGCTTGTGGGACAGGGATTCAAATGAGCAGTTCTTC
NA,TRBJ2-7,TRBV10-3,CAITIRPDSQGEQYF,TGTGCCATCACAATCCGGCCTGACTCTCAGGGCGAGCAGTACTTC
NA,TRBJ1-2,TRBV6-5,CASSYSPASNYGYTF,TGTGCCAGCAGTTACTCGCCAGCCTCTAACTATGGCTACACCTTC
NA,TRBJ2-7,TRBV29-1,CSVRGRVSYEQYF,TGCAGCGTCCGCGGGCGAGTTTCCTACGAGCAGTACTTC
TRBD1,TRBJ1-1,TRBV7-9,CASTQGTGRVMNTEAFF,TGTGCCAGCACCCAAGGGACAGGGAGAGTCATGAACACTGAAGCTTTCTTT
TRBD1,TRBJ1-2,TRBV3-1/TRBV3-2,CASSFGQGAGDGYTF,TGTGCCAGCAGCTTCGGACAGGGGGCCGGGGATGGCTACACCTTC
NA,TRBJ1-5,TRBV5-1,CASSRTGSGNQPQHF,TGCGCCAGCAGCAGAACAGGGTCGGGCAATCAGCCCCAGCATTTT
TRBD1,TRBJ2-5,TRBV7-8,CASSLGEGGGETQYF,TGTGCCAGCAGCTTAGGCGAAGGGGGCGGAGAGACCCAGTACTTC
NA,TRBJ1-1,TRBV29-1,CSVERRVDTEAFF,TGCAGCGTTGAGCGAAGGGTGGACACTGAAGCTTTCTTT
NA,TRBJ2-6,TRBV7-9,CASSVTESGANVLTF,TGTGCCAGCAGCGTGACTGAATCTGGGGCCAACGTCCTGACTTTC